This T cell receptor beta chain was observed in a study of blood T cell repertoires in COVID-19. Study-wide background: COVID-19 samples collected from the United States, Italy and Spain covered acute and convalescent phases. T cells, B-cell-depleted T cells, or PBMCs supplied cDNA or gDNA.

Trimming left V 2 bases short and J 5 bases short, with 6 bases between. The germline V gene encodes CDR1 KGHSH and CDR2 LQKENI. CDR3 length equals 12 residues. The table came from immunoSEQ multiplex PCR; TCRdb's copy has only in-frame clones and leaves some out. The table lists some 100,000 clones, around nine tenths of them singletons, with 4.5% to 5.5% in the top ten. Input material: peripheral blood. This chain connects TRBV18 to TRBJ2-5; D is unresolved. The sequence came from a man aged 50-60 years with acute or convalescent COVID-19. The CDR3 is CASSPMRETQYF. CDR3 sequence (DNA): TGTGCCAGCTCACCAATGAGGGAGACCCAGTACTTC.